This T cell receptor beta chain was sequenced for a study of T cell changes during pregnancy in multiple sclerosis. The repertoire was sequenced with immunoSEQ multiplex PCR; TCRdb's copy has only in-frame clones and lacks some. The data show 80,000 to 95,000 clones, 90% to 95% seen once. V gave up 2 bases and J gave up 0 bases, with 8 bases separating them. The germline V gene has CDR1 SGHRS and CDR2 YFSETQ. The CDR3 sequence is 14 residues long. V gene TRBV5-1 combines with J gene TRBJ1-1, with TRBD1 as a possible D gene (6 bases). The material was peripheral blood, obtained in the second trimester of pregnancy. The sequence was collected from a female donor with multiple sclerosis, enrolled in a pregnancy study. Written as DNA, the CDR3 is TGCGCCAGCAGCTTTTGGGGGCTGAACACTGAAGCTTTCTTT. It codes for CASSFWGLNTEAFF.